The clone carrying this TCR beta chain was found a few times. The protocol was immunoSEQ multiplex PCR, while the TCRdb copy is restricted to in-frame clones and leaves out a portion. The sample contains 400,000 or so clones, about nine tenths of which appear only once. The junction had 2 bases not matched to a gene; V was cut back by 0 bases and J by 3 bases. The V gene's germline CDR1 is SGHNT and CDR2 YYREEE (reference sequence). This CDR3 has 14 amino acids. This sample was taken from a study of blood T cell repertoires in COVID-19. This receptor was obtained from a man aged 18 to 30 who had recovered from COVID-19. Sequencing used PBMCs or T cells enriched from blood (not recorded which). This chain uses TRBV5-4 with TRBJ2-5; 7 positions match TRBD1. The chain's CDR3 is CASSLGGTEETQYF. The CDR3 nucleotides are TGTGCCAGCAGCTTGGGTGGGACAGAAGAGACCCAGTACTTC.